This entry lists 22 T cell receptor beta chains sequenced from one sample in a study of low-dose radiotherapy and immunotherapy resistance in tumors. Covering alpha and beta chains, TRAV- and TRBV-specific primers were used for the first-strand cDNA. PCR amplification of the TCRs was performed with Phusion for 20 PCR cycles, and it relied on a constant-region primer together with a V-primer adapter. TCRdb fed the reads into MiXCR, producing one record per CDR3 protein. The repertoire includes around 84,000 distinct CDR3 sequences, around a sixth of them detected once, and 1.4% to 1.5% sits in the top ten. Noted time point: after trial treatment. Specified treatment: LDRT plus nivolumab, ipilimumab, low-dose cyclophosphamide and aspirin (RACIN trial). Here the sequenced sample was PBMCs, taken after low-dose radiotherapy plus immunotherapy. The receptor source for this set is a male donor with prostate cancer.

This clonotype was detected many times. V gene TRBV10-3 combines with J gene TRBJ1-1, with 7 positions matching TRBD1. The germline V gene encodes CDR1 ENHRY and CDR2 SYGVKD. The CDR3 totals 13 residues. After removal of 2 bases from V and 10 bases from J, the junction contained 7 bases not matched to a gene. The CDR3 spells CAISEGQGQLAFF. Here the CDR3 DNA reads TGTGCCATCAGTGAGGGCCAGGGACAGCTAGCTTTCTTT.

A note on this clonotype: Since a far larger clone is one base different, this is likely a read error. The CDR3 carries no conserved terminal phenylalanine or tryptophan, so it likely arises from a read error. This sequence joins TRBV6-8 and TRBJ1-5; TRBD1 agrees at 10 bases. The CDR3 contains 15 residues. The V gene's germline CDR1 is MNHGY and CDR2 SAAAGT. V lost 6 bases, J lost 5 bases, and 7 bases stayed unmatched. CDR3 amino acids: CASSPHDRGHQPQHL. The CDR3 DNA follows: TGTGCCAGCAGCCCGCACGACAGGGGGCATCAGCCCCAGCATTTA.

V gene TRBV19 combines with J gene TRBJ2-1; TRBD2 matches 8 bases. The CDR3 length is 14 residues. Germline loops: CDR1 LNHDA, CDR2 SQIVND (reference sequence). V lost 1 base, J lost 10 bases, and 6 bases stayed unmatched. CDR3 bases: TGTGCCAGTAGTATAGGCGGCAGCGGGGGAGAGCAGTTCTTC. This codes for CASSIGGSGGEQFF.

This clonotype was observed many times. The CDR3 DNA reads as TGTGCCAGCAGCCAAGTAGTCACTACCGGGGAGCTGTTTTTT. It specifies CASSQVVTTGELFF. The chain couples TRBV7-8 to TRBJ2-2, with unresolved D. Trimming removed 5 bases at V and 5 bases at J, with 12 bases between. The CDR3 totals 14 residues. Per germline, CDR1 SGHVS and CDR2 FQNEAQ.

In this sample, this clonotype turned up many times. The J gene is TRBJ2-3, the V gene TRBV7-2, with a tentative D call TRBD2 (6 bases). Germline V gives CDR1 SGHTA, CDR2 FQGNSA. Trimming cost V 6 bases and J 4 bases, with 14 bases left between them. CDR3 size: 14 residues. The CDR3 nucleotides read TGTGCCAGCAGACTAGCAATGACCGCAGATACGCAGTATTTT. Translating it yields CASRLAMTADTQYF. The full variable domain, completed using reference TRBV7-2 and TRBJ2-3, is GAGVSQSPSNKVTEKGKDVELRCDPISGHTALYWYRQSLGQGLEFLIYFQGNSAPDKSGLPSDRFSAERTGGSVSTLTIQRTQQEDSAVYLCASRLAMTADTQYFGPGTRLTVL.

A single count supports this clonotype. The chain carries TRBV27 and TRBJ1-5; D might be TRBD1 (5 bases). The V end lost 3 bases, the J end lost 6 bases, and 12 bases lay between the germline ends. Germline loops: CDR1 MNHEY, CDR2 SMNVEV (reference sequence). CDR3 length: 14 amino acids. CDR3 DNA sequence: TGTGCCAGCAGTTTCGTAGGGGAGGGTCAGCCCCAGCATTTT. Protein sequence: CASSFVGEGQPQHF.

This sequence joins TRBV20-1 and TRBJ1-5, with D perhaps TRBD1 (5 bases). The V and J ends lost 5 bases and 4 bases respectively, with 15 bases between them. CDR3 size: 14 residues. Looked up from germline, CDR1 is DFQATT and CDR2 is SNEGSKA (reference sequence). This CDR3 is CSAHRDALNQPQHF. In nucleotides, the CDR3 is TGCAGTGCTCACCGGGACGCCCTAAATCAGCCCCAGCATTTT.

The chain links TRBV19 to TRBJ2-7; 8 bases map to TRBD1. The V and J ends lost 9 bases and 6 bases, in that order; junction bases with no gene match: 13. The germline gives CDR1 LNHDA, CDR2 SQIVND (reference sequence). The CDR3 has 14 amino acids. DNA of the CDR3: TGTGCCAGCCGGCCCGGGACAGGCGTTTCCGAGCAGTACTTC. Its protein product is CASRPGTGVSEQYF.

This clonotype was seen repeatedly, ten times or more. This rearrangement joins TRBV2 to TRBJ2-1, with D tentatively TRBD2 (5 bases). The germline gives CDR1 SNHLY, CDR2 FYNNEI. The CDR3 totals 15 residues. Trimming took off 6 bases at V and 0 bases at J, with 12 bases between the two ends. The CDR3 region is CASSQERVSYNEQFF. CDR3 nucleotides: TGTGCCAGCAGCCAAGAGAGGGTCTCCTACAATGAGCAGTTCTTC.

This clonotype was counted ten times or more. The CDR3 protein is CASSLFRLGNTIYF. CDR3 sequence (DNA): TGTGCCAGCAGTTTGTTCCGTCTTGGAAACACCATATATTTT. The chain employs TRBV28 and TRBJ1-3; no definite D call. Trimming pared 3 bases from V and 3 bases from J, leaving 9 bases between. CDR1 is MDHEN and CDR2 is SYDVKM in the germline V gene. CDR3 length: 14 residues.

There are many counts of this clonotype. The chain is built from TRBV20-1 and TRBJ1-2, with D unresolved. V lost 1 base to trimming and J lost 8 bases, with 8 bases between them. The germline gives CDR1 DFQATT, CDR2 SNEGSKA (reference sequence). CDR3 length equals 11 residues. The CDR3 region is CSARGAYGYTF. The CDR3 coding sequence is TGCAGTGCTAGAGGGGCATACGGCTACACCTTC.

The V and J genes are TRBV12-3 or TRBV12-4 and TRBJ1-2; weak D call: TRBD1 (6 bases). V dropped 7 bases and J dropped 0 bases, with 12 bases sitting between them. The CDR3 loop spans 14 amino acids. The CDR3 region has the DNA TGTGCCAGCAAGACAGGTCCCTCTAACTATGGCTACACCTTC. It translates to CASKTGPSNYGYTF.

The CDR3 bases are TGTGCCAGCTTGGACTCTGGGGCCAACGTCCTGACTTTC. Protein: CASLDSGANVLTF. The genes are TRBV28 and TRBJ2-6; unclear D gene. CDR1 and CDR2 (germline): MDHEN, SYDVKM. The CDR3 consists of 13 residues. Trimming left V 8 bases short and J 0 bases short, with 5 bases between.

At least ten counts were recorded for this clonotype. This rearrangement joins TRBV5-4 to TRBJ2-2; D uncertain. V was trimmed by 0 bases and J by 5 bases, leaving 5 bases between them. Germline-derived CDR1 and CDR2 are SGHNT and YYREEE (reference sequence). The CDR3 length is 13 residues. CDR3 residues: CASSLAPTGELFF. CDR3 bases: TGTGCCAGCAGCTTGGCCCCTACCGGGGAGCTGTTTTTT.

Worth noting for this clonotype: A far larger clone is a single base away, which makes a read error likely. The chain employs TRBV28 and TRBJ2-2; a weak D match, TRBD2 (6 bases). The CDR3 covers 14 residues. V lost 6 bases and J lost 7, with 15 bases in between. Per germline, CDR1 MDHEN and CDR2 SYDVKM. CDR3 sequence (DNA): TGTGCCAGCAGGCCGCCGGGAGAGGTCGGGGAGCTGTTTTTT. Translated, it gives CASRPPGEVGELFF.

This clonotype has at least ten counts. This sequence joins TRBV28 and TRBJ2-3; tentatively, D is TRBD1 (6 bases). V was trimmed by 4 bases and J by 4 bases, leaving 15 bases between them. The CDR3 totals 15 residues. The germline V gene has CDR1 MDHEN and CDR2 SYDVKM. The CDR3 nucleotides are TGTGCCAGCAGTTCCTCGCCCACAGGGTCAGATACGCAGTATTTT. Residues: CASSSSPTGSDTQYF.

The sample holds many counts of this clonotype. The rearrangement joins TRBV20-1 to TRBJ2-3, with TRBD2 matching over 10 bases. The CDR3 consists of 14 residues. CDR1 is DFQATT and CDR2 is SNEGSKA in the germline V gene (reference sequence). V lost 0 bases to trimming and J lost 13 bases; unmatched junction nucleotides: 10. CDR3 DNA sequence: TGCAGTGCTAGAGACGGGACTAGCGCTGAGAAGAAGTATTTT. Amino acids: CSARDGTSAEKKYF.

In its sample, this clonotype was seen many times. The chain couples TRBV29-1 to TRBJ2-7; 8 positions match TRBD2. The germline CDR1 and CDR2 sequences are SQVTM and ANQGSEA. The junction had 7 bases not matched to a gene; V was cut back by 5 bases and J by 4 bases. The CDR3 is 13 residues long. The CDR3 region has the DNA TGCAGCGTTCGCCCAGCGGGAGTATACGAGCAGTACTTC. It translates to CSVRPAGVYEQYF.

The J gene is TRBJ2-7, the V gene TRBV27; TRBD1 matches at 12 bases. J lost 3 bases, V lost 6 bases, and 6 bases had no gene match. CDR3 length: 15 amino acids. CDR1 and CDR2 (germline): MNHEY, SMNVEV (reference sequence). CDR3 residues: CASRNRDRGLYEQYF. As DNA, the CDR3 is TGTGCCAGCAGGAACCGGGACAGGGGGCTCTACGAGCAGTACTTC.

This clonotype was detected many times. This chain joins TRBV25-1 and TRBJ2-3; 8 nucleotides align to TRBD2. The germline V gene has CDR1 MGHDK and CDR2 SYGVNS. V lost 8 bases, J lost 4 bases, and 11 bases stayed unmatched. The CDR3 totals 15 residues. The CDR3: CASSLSGGPSDTQYF. DNA for the CDR3: TGTGCCAGCTCCCTAAGCGGGGGCCCCTCAGATACGCAGTATTTT.

This clonotype appeared many times. The genes are TRBV7-2 and TRBJ1-1, with 9 bases lining up with TRBD1. Per the germline V gene, CDR1 is SGHTA and CDR2 is FQGNSA. This CDR3 comprises 14 residues. Unmatched junction bases numbered 4, after V lost 5 bases and J lost 3 bases. CDR3 sequence (DNA): TGTGCCAGCAGCCCGGACAGGGGCTACACTGAAGCTTTCTTT. Amino acid sequence: CASSPDRGYTEAFF.

The table lists this clonotype with many counts. The chain couples TRBV30 to TRBJ2-1; 8 positions agree with TRBD2. J was trimmed by 4 bases and V by 2 bases; bases with no gene match: 10. This CDR3 has 16 residues. Germline CDR1 and CDR2: GTSNPN and SVGIG (reference sequence). The CDR3 is CAWSPTLAGGYNEQFF. As DNA, the CDR3 is TGTGCCTGGAGTCCAACGCTAGCGGGTGGATACAATGAGCAGTTCTTC.